A single sample gave rise to the 21 T cell receptor beta chains below, sequenced in a study of blood T cell repertoires in COVID-19. Data came from immunoSEQ multiplex PCR; TCRdb stores just in-frame clones and leaves some out. The table has about 180,000 clones, 84% seen once. Sequenced material: PBMCs or T cells enriched from blood (not recorded which). The receptors stem from a man aged 45-65 years who had recovered from COVID-19.

V usage is TRBV6-2 or TRBV6-3 and J usage is TRBJ2-7; 8 bases line up with TRBD2. The CDR3 consists of 16 residues. Looked up from germline, CDR1 is MNHEY and CDR2 is SVGEGT. Losses at the gene ends were 5 bases for V and 0 bases for J; bases not matched to a gene: 9. CDR3 sequence (DNA): TGTGCCAGCAGTGAGTTAGCGGGGCGTAGCTCCTACGAGCAGTACTTC. It translates to CASSELAGRSSYEQYF.

Written as DNA, the CDR3 is TGTGCCATCAGTGAGGCCGGGGATCAGCCCCAGCATTTT. Residues: CAISEAGDQPQHF. The rearrangement joins TRBV10-3 to TRBJ1-5; D remains ambiguous. V lost 2 bases and J 5 bases, leaving 7 bases between the germline ends. The germline V gene encodes CDR1 ENHRY and CDR2 SYGVKD. The CDR3 contains 13 residues.

This rearrangement joins TRBV30 to TRBJ2-3; 10 bases match TRBD2. CDR1 and CDR2 (germline): GTSNPN, SVGIG (reference sequence). The trim removed 5 bases at V and 7 bases at J, leaving 9 bases unmatched. The CDR3 runs 14 residues. DNA for the CDR3: TGTGCCTGGGCGAGCGGGGGGGCGTGGTATACGCAGTATTTT. Protein: CAWASGGAWYTQYF.

This chain uses TRBV6-5 with TRBJ1-2; possible D gene TRBD1, 6 bases. The CDR3 has 14 amino acids. Germline CDR1 MNHEY, CDR2 SVGAGI. With 5 bases removed from V and 1 base from J, the gap between germline ends came to 11 bases. The CDR3 DNA is TGTGCCAGCAGTCGTTGGGACAATAACTATGGCTACACCTTC. Amino acid sequence: CASSRWDNNYGYTF.

In its sample, this clone was seen once. The genes are TRBV7-9 and TRBJ1-1, with 7 bases lining up with TRBD1. The CDR3 runs 17 residues. With 1 base clipped from V and 0 bases from J, the junction kept 8 bases outside the gene matches. Germline V gene lookup returns CDR1 SEHNR and CDR2 FQNEAQ (reference sequence). The CDR3 coding sequence is TGTGCCAGCAGCTTAGGAGACAGGGTTTTTCTGAACACTGAAGCTTTCTTT. Residues: CASSLGDRVFLNTEAFF.

This clone occurred many times. This CDR3 is also generated by other DNA sequences in the sample. This chain uses TRBV9 with TRBJ1-3; the match to TRBD1 covers 8 bases. V gave up 0 bases and J gave up 4 bases; unmatched junction bases: 6. The CDR3 extends over 16 amino acids. CDR1 is SGDLS, CDR2 YYNGEE, per germline. CDR3 protein: CASSVDSGGTGNTIYF. Written as DNA, the CDR3 is TGTGCCAGCAGCGTAGATTCAGGGGGCACAGGAAACACCATATATTTT.

The rearrangement joins TRBV5-1 to TRBJ2-1; 9 positions match TRBD1. This CDR3 comprises 15 residues. Trimming at V came to 4 bases and at J to 9 bases, leaving 11 bases not matched to a gene. From germline, CDR1 is SGHRS and CDR2 YFSETQ. CDR3 sequence (DNA): TGCGCCAGCAGCGCTCGACAGGGGGGTGGTGGTGAGCAGTTCTTC. Its protein is CASSARQGGGGEQFF.

The chain joins TRBV5-1 to TRBJ2-7; tentatively, D is TRBD2 (6 bases). V shed 3 bases and J shed 3 bases, with 13 bases lying between them. Germline V CDR1 and CDR2: SGHRS, YFSETQ. This CDR3 has 14 amino acids. The CDR3 loop is CASSSGTGDYEQYF. For the CDR3, the DNA is TGCGCCAGCAGCTCCGGGACGGGGGACTACGAGCAGTACTTC.

This chain uses TRBV9 with TRBJ2-4, with 8 bases identical to TRBD1. Unmatched junction bases numbered 5, after V lost 3 bases and J lost 0 bases. Germline-derived CDR1 and CDR2 are SGDLS and YYNGEE. CDR3 length equals 16 residues. This CDR3 is CASSGTGNLAKNIQYF. As DNA, the CDR3 is TGTGCCAGCAGCGGGACAGGGAATCTAGCCAAAAACATTCAGTACTTC.

Remarks on this clone: Other DNA sequences of this sample code for an identical CDR3. The genes are TRBV5-1 and TRBJ2-2, with D perhaps TRBD1 (5 bases). The V end was cut by 4 bases, the J end by 2 bases, with 9 bases between. This CDR3 spans 14 amino acids. The V gene's germline CDR1 is SGHRS and CDR2 YFSETQ. CDR3 DNA sequence: TGCGCCAGCAGCCCTACAGGTAACACCGGGGAGCTGTTTTTT. This encodes CASSPTGNTGELFF.

The V and J genes are TRBV5-8 and TRBJ2-5; 15 bases fit TRBD2. After removal of 4 bases from V and 5 bases from J, the junction contained 9 bases not matched to a gene. CDR1 SGHTS and CDR2 YDEGEE come from the germline V gene. This CDR3 is 17 amino acids long. CDR3 residues: CASSKTGLAGGGETQYF. The CDR3 DNA follows: TGTGCCAGCAGCAAGACGGGACTAGCGGGGGGTGGTGAGACCCAGTACTTC.

The chain uses TRBV6-1 and TRBJ1-1; TRBD1 is a possible D gene (5 bases). Germline V gene data show CDR1 as MNHNS and CDR2 as SASEGT. Trimming removed 2 bases at V and 10 bases at J, with 20 bases between. CDR3 size: 15 residues. CDR3 DNA: TGTGCCAGCAGTGAACAAGGGGCTGATATTTTTGCAGCTTTCTTT. This translates into CASSEQGADIFAAFF.

This clone showed up just a few times. This chain links TRBV14 with TRBJ2-7; 9 positions agree with TRBD1. With V trimmed by 2 bases and J by 5 bases, 10 bases remained unmatched. CDR3 length: 16 residues. Germline CDR1 is SGHDN and CDR2 is FVKESK. The CDR3: CASSQLDTGGRNEQYF. The CDR3 DNA is TGTGCCAGCAGCCAACTCGACACAGGGGGCAGAAACGAGCAGTACTTC.

This sequence joins TRBV28 and TRBJ1-5; D gene unclear. In germline, CDR1 is MDHEN, CDR2 SYDVKM. V lost 7 bases to trimming and J lost 0 bases, with 4 bases between them. The CDR3 runs 12 residues. The DNA for the CDR3 is TGTGCCAGCACCGGTAGCAATCAGCCCCAGCATTTT. Its protein is CASTGSNQPQHF.

The chain employs TRBV7-5 and TRBJ2-4; the table assigns TRBD1, which was not confirmed against the DNA. TRBV7-5 is noted as a pseudogene. The CDR3 runs 16 residues. The DNA of the CDR3 is TGTGTCAGAAGCCACGACAGGGGGTGGGCCAAAAACATTCAGTACTTC. As protein: CVRSHDRGWAKNIQYF.

V usage is TRBV3-1 (or the pseudogene TRBV3-2) and J usage is TRBJ2-2; the match to TRBD2 covers 9 bases. Germline V lookup: CDR1 LGHDT, CDR2 YNNKEL (reference sequence). The ends lost 3 bases at V and 6 bases at J; junction bases unmatched: 2. The CDR3 has 14 residues. CDR3 amino acids: CASSQRGGAGELFF. The CDR3 nucleotides are TGTGCCAGCAGCCAGCGCGGGGGGGCCGGGGAGCTGTTTTTT.

The chain combines TRBV21-1 with TRBJ2-7; TRBD2 is taken as the D call from the table, unchecked against the DNA. TRBV21-1 is a pseudogene. This CDR3 contains 20 residues. CDR3 sequence: CASSIGSSAGTDSSSYEQYF. CDR3 DNA: TGTGCCAGCAGCATTGGGTCTAGCGCAGGGACGGATTCCAGCTCCTACGAGCAGTACTTC.

The V gene is TRBV5-1, the J gene TRBJ2-5; 10 bases fit TRBD2. After removal of 4 bases from V and 5 bases from J, the junction contained 11 bases not matched to a gene. Germline V gene lookup returns CDR1 SGHRS and CDR2 YFSETQ. The CDR3 consists of 16 residues. The CDR3 nucleotides are TGCGCCAGCAGCCCCGGCAGCGGGGGGGCGGGGGAGACCCAGTACTTC. Translated: CASSPGSGGAGETQYF.

V usage is TRBV2 and J usage is TRBJ1-2; no firm D call. V lost 8 bases and J 3 bases, leaving 10 bases between the germline ends. Germline values: CDR1 SNHLY, CDR2 FYNNEI. The CDR3 is 12 amino acids. CDR3 in amino acids: CASRVQDYGYTF. The CDR3 DNA reads TGTGCCAGCCGAGTTCAGGACTATGGCTACACCTTC.

In its sample, this clone was seen many times. The chain uses TRBV10-1 and TRBJ2-3, with TRBD1 matching over 7 bases. V trimming: 5 bases; J trimming: 8 bases; junction bases outside the gene matches: 7. The CDR3 extends over 13 amino acids. Looked up from germline, CDR1 is WNHNN and CDR2 is SYGVQD (reference sequence). The CDR3 is CASSRYRDSTQYF. The CDR3 DNA sequence: TGCGCCAGCAGTCGATACAGGGACAGTACGCAGTATTTT.

The rearrangement joins TRBV7-2 to TRBJ1-2; 12 nucleotides line up with TRBD1. Germline V CDR1 and CDR2: SGHTA, FQGNSA. V shed 3 bases, J shed 7 bases, and the junction held 6 bases outside the gene matches. CDR3 length equals 15 residues. CDR3 nucleotide sequence: TGTGCCAGCAGCTTGGGGACAGGGGGCGCGGGTGGCTACACCTTC. Translated: CASSLGTGGAGGYTF. Based on the CDR3 plus reference TRBV7-2 and TRBJ1-2, the full variable domain is GAGVSQSPSNKVTEKGKDVELRCDPISGHTALYWYRQSLGQGLEFLIYFQGNSAPDKSGLPSDRFSAERTGGSVSTLTIQRTQQEDSAVYLCASSLGTGGAGGYTFGSGTRLTVV.